This T cell receptor (beta chain) was sequenced for a study of neurological immune-mediated disorders. Study observations and caveats: HTLV-1-associated myelopathy had the most TCR clonal expansion, and multiple sclerosis had the least, less than healthy controls. Across subjects, no CDR3 amino acid sequence appeared in expanded clones of more than one subject, a finding that suggested private repertoires in all groups.

It was by 5'RACE with 10-nucleotide random UMIs that the cDNA was made. In every sequencing run, more than 170 million TCR-beta sequences were generated from 15-18 subjects. TCRdb fed the 5' RACE reads into MiXCR, producing one record per CDR3 protein. There are 45,000 to 60,000 distinct CDR3 sequences in the sample; around 3.6% occur only once, and roughly 1.7% lies in the top ten. Germline CDR1 is MNHEY and CDR2 is SVGEGT. This CDR3 region has 13 residues. V gave up 9 bases and J gave up 3 bases, with 15 bases separating them. In its sample, this clonotype was seen many times. Its target is unknown. Material for sequencing was PBMCs. The chain joins TRBV6-2 or TRBV6-3 to TRBJ2-7, with D possibly TRBD1 on 6 matching bases. The clonotype originates from a man between 25 and 39 years old with multiple sclerosis. The CDR3 loop reads CASSRGMNYEQYF. The CDR3 region has the DNA TGTGCCAGTTCTAGGGGGATGAACTACGAGCAGTACTTC.